The source of this TCR beta chain is a study of blood T cells in healthy people across ages. The germline gives CDR1 SGHRS, CDR2 YFSETQ. V was trimmed by 0 bases and J by 4 bases, leaving 14 bases between them. The CDR3 extends over 15 amino acids. The study, taken as a whole, reports: Aged donors had fewer naive CD4+ cells and lower diversity than long-lived donors. With unsorted PBMCs, a conclusive comparison of naive versus antigen-experienced cells was not possible.

A second PCR of 7 to 11 cycles used a sample-barcoded 5' primer and a J-beta primer mix. TCRdb analysed the 5' RACE reads with MiXCR anew, one entry per CDR3 protein. The sample yields under 800,000 distinct CDR3 sequences, roughly 21% seen once. Peripheral blood was drawn, around 9.4 milliliters per donor. Each sample provided at least 5.5 micrograms of extracted total RNA. Comment on this clonotype: Its matching antigen is unknown.

The clonotype originates from a man aged 65 to 79 in good health. The specimen was blood. V usage is TRBV5-1 and J usage is TRBJ2-7, with D unresolved. The CDR3 DNA is TGCGCCAGCAGCTTGGCCCCTAACCTCGGGTACGAGCAGTACTTC. It specifies CASSLAPNLGYEQYF.